This TCR beta chain was observed in a study of T cells after yellow fever vaccination. Overall study findings and caveats: The secondary response showed a weaker magnitude and a faster peak, day 5 versus 15. Clonotypes shared by both compartments, CD4 and CD8, made up a small share. Repertoires obtained by FACS sorting could include abundant clonotypes that entered as contaminants from the bulk population.

The authors made TCR cDNA by 5'RACE template switching, adding a universal primer site and UMIs. TCRdb re-derived calls from the 5' RACE reads in MiXCR, one entry per CDR3 protein. This table holds 450,000 to 550,000 distinct CDR3 sequences, 21% found once. On this clonotype itself: What it binds is not known.

The CDR3 is 15 residues long. Germline CDR1 SGHRS, CDR2 YFSETQ. Trimming took 0 bases from V and 4 from J, leaving 13 bases between them. The sequence was collected from a man between 18 and 35 years old who received the YFV17D yellow fever vaccine. This chain links TRBV5-1 with TRBJ1-1, with a possible D match to TRBD1 (6 bases). Sequences were derived from PBMCs, sampled less than 25 days after the first yellow fever vaccination. The CDR3 here is CASSLGPGEATEAFF. As DNA, the CDR3 is TGCGCCAGCAGCTTGGGCCCAGGGGAGGCCACTGAAGCTTTCTTT.